A single sample is the source of the 4 T cell receptor beta chains below, sequenced in a study of T cell repertoires in cytomegalovirus infection. Each CDR3 protein gets one entry after TCRdb re-called the reads with MiXCR. This table holds fewer than 350,000 distinct CDR3 sequences, 15% to 20% found once. The sample comprised PBMCs. The source of these receptors is a human donor in good health (CMV status not recorded). Some clones in this sample may be carry-over from other donors' samples.

Many counts were recorded for this clonotype. The chain recombines TRBV6-1 with TRBJ2-6, with 11 bases fitting TRBD1. J lost 4 bases, V lost 4 bases, and 6 bases had no gene match. CDR3 length equals 17 residues. The germline gives CDR1 MNHNS, CDR2 SASEGT. This CDR3 reads CASSAGDRGYGANVLTF. CDR3 sequence (DNA): TGTGCCAGCAGTGCGGGGGACAGGGGGTACGGGGCCAACGTCCTGACTTTC.

V usage is TRBV28 and J usage is TRBJ2-3; 9 bases line up with TRBD2. V lost 4 bases and J lost 2; bases outside the gene matches: 7. The germline V gene has CDR1 MDHEN and CDR2 SYDVKM. The CDR3 loop spans 16 amino acids. This CDR3 reads CASSSLSGGPTDTQYF. The DNA for the CDR3 is TGTGCCAGCAGTTCCTTGAGCGGGGGGCCCACAGATACGCAGTATTTT.

The chain joins TRBV6-8 to TRBJ1-2; D is unclear. V lost 11 bases, J lost 8 bases, and 18 bases lay in between. The germline gives CDR1 MNHGY, CDR2 SAAAGT. The CDR3 loop spans 12 amino acids. CDR3 bases: TGTGCCGTCCGGACGGCTTTTAACGGCTACACCTTC. Residues: CAVRTAFNGYTF.

V usage is TRBV5-6 and J usage is TRBJ1-2; D gene unclear. V was shortened by 3 bases and J by 8 bases, with 11 bases between the two germline ends. The CDR3 runs 12 residues. Germline V lookup: CDR1 SGHDT, CDR2 YYEEEE. The chain's CDR3 is CASSSIGGGYTF. The CDR3 nucleotides are TGTGCCAGCAGCTCGATAGGTGGCGGCTACACCTTC.